These 6 T cell receptor beta chains were all obtained from the same sample, sequenced in a study of CD8 T cells in Susac syndrome (dated by TCRdb to between 2018 and 2021). The library came from the immunoSEQ multiplex PCR assay. RNA was extracted with the RNeasy kit and 0.5 to 1 ug was reverse transcribed using random hexamers. Using fastp at Q25 and MiXCR, TCRdb reprocessed the public reads and kept productive beta chains. Entries that share a CDR3 protein sequence are merged under the most common genes and DNA. The sample table contains around 56,000 distinct CDR3 sequences; only one count was recorded for 85% to 95% of them. The biggest ten clones account for approximately 0.21% of the sample. The sample taken for sequencing was CD8+ T cells from PBMCs. The source is a human donor in good health.

The table lists this clonotype with a count of one. The chain recombines TRBV24-1 with TRBJ2-2, with 9 positions matching TRBD1. Germline CDR1 and CDR2: KGHDR and SFDVKD. The trim removed 4 bases at V and 6 bases at J, leaving 5 bases unmatched. The CDR3 is made up of 15 amino acids. The chain's CDR3 is CATSEARTGAGELFF. Written as DNA, the CDR3 is TGTGCCACCAGTGAAGCCCGGACAGGGGCCGGGGAGCTGTTTTTT.

The chain employs TRBV24-1 and TRBJ1-2; D not resolved. This CDR3 contains 13 residues. Between the trimmed V and J ends, which lost 6 bases and 3 bases, there was a span of 10 bases. Germline CDR1 reads KGHDR; CDR2 reads SFDVKD. CDR3: CATSPRGDYGYTF. The CDR3 DNA follows: TGTGCCACCAGTCCCCGCGGAGACTATGGCTACACCTTC.

This clonotype was seen once. CDR3 in amino acids: CASSSRQGIDQPQHF. The CDR3 region has the DNA TGTGCCAGCAGTTCTCGACAGGGGATCGATCAGCCCCAGCATTTT. This chain links TRBV12-3 or TRBV12-4 with TRBJ1-5; TRBD1 matches 8 bases. The CDR3 has 15 residues. The V gene end was trimmed by 4 bases and the J gene end by 5 bases; junction bases not matched to a gene: 7.

The J gene is TRBJ1-1, the V gene TRBV3-1; 11 positions match TRBD1. The ends lost 5 bases at V and 6 bases at J; junction bases unmatched: 8. The germline V gene has CDR1 LGHDT and CDR2 YNNKEL (reference sequence). This CDR3 has 15 amino acids. CDR3 DNA sequence: TGTGCCAGCAGCGCCCGGACAGGGGGCCTCGCTGAAGCTTTCTTT. Amino acids: CASSARTGGLAEAFF. The full variable domain, its missing parts supplied by reference TRBV3-1 and TRBJ1-1, is DTAVSQTPKYLVTQMGNDKSIKCEQNLGHDTMYWYKQDSKKFLKIMFSYNNKELIINETVPNRFSPKSPDKAHLNLHINSLELGDSAVYFCASSARTGGLAEAFFGQGTRLTVV.

This clonotype is a singleton in its sample. The chain links TRBV9 to TRBJ2-5, with 7 bases identical to TRBD1. The V gene's germline CDR1 is SGDLS and CDR2 YYNGEE. There are 17 residues in the CDR3. V lost 0 bases, J lost 5 bases, and 13 bases stayed unmatched. This chain's CDR3 is CASSVDSRGRGQETQYF. In DNA form, the CDR3 reads TGTGCCAGCAGCGTAGATTCAAGGGGAAGGGGGCAGGAGACCCAGTACTTC.

The CDR3 here is CASSLYGQGVVSGANVLTF. CDR3 DNA sequence: TGTGCCAGCAGTTTATACGGACAGGGAGTAGTCTCTGGGGCCAACGTCCTGACTTTC. The chain uses TRBV27 and TRBJ2-6, with TRBD1 matching over 8 bases. The ends lost 1 base at V and 0 bases at J; junction bases unmatched: 8. The length of the CDR3 is 19 residues. Germline values: CDR1 MNHEY, CDR2 SMNVEV (reference sequence). The full variable domain, in which reference TRBV27 and TRBJ2-6 provide the parts outside the CDR3, is EAQVTQNPRYLITVTGKKLTVTCSQNMNHEYMSWYRQDPGLGLRQIYYSMNVEVTDKGDVPEGYKVSRKEKRNFPLILESPSPNQTSLYFCASSLYGQGVVSGANVLTFGAGSRLTVL.